The rows below give T cell receptor beta chains drawn from one sample of a study of T cells after yellow fever vaccination. Each CDR3 protein gets one entry after TCRdb re-called the 5' RACE reads with MiXCR. The sample yields 400,000 to 450,000 distinct CDR3 sequences, 15% to 20% seen once. Sequencing used PBMCs, obtained before the yellow fever booster vaccination. The receptor source for this set is a young man who received the YFV17D yellow fever vaccine. The CDR3 runs from the conserved cysteine through the conserved F or W. A D gene is named only where the DNA matches it firmly. Size is stated for part of the rows, as once, few or many counts, or as a class when the clone is expanded.

cdr3_length: 17; d_call: TRBD2; v_call: TRBV4-3; j_call: TRBJ2-7; clone_size: .; cdr3_aa: CASSQDPNGGSRLEQYF; cdr3_nt: TGCGCCAGCAGCCAAGACCCCAACGGGGGGTCGCGCCTCGAGCAGTACTTC
cdr3_length: 15; d_call: TRBD2; v_call: TRBV9; j_call: TRBJ2-3; clone_size: few; cdr3_aa: CASSTISGSTDTQYF; cdr3_nt: TGTGCCAGCAGCACAATTAGCGGGTCGACAGATACGCAGTATTTT
cdr3_length: 12; d_call: TRBD1; v_call: TRBV4-1; j_call: TRBJ1-1; clone_size: many; cdr3_aa: CASSLQQGAEVF; cdr3_nt: TGCGCCAGCAGCCTCCAACAGGGGGCCGAGGTCTTT
cdr3_length: 13; d_call: .; v_call: TRBV7-7; j_call: TRBJ2-2; clone_size: .; cdr3_aa: CATGGSGTGELFF; cdr3_nt: TGTGCAACCGGGGGCTCGGGGACCGGGGAGCTGTTTTTT
cdr3_length: 11; d_call: .; v_call: TRBV20-1; j_call: TRBJ2-3; clone_size: few; cdr3_aa: CSASTGETQYF; cdr3_nt: TGCAGTGCTAGTACCGGGGAGACGCAGTATTTT
cdr3_length: 15; d_call: TRBD1; v_call: TRBV5-5; j_call: TRBJ1-5; clone_size: few; cdr3_aa: CASSHGQASNQPQHF; cdr3_nt: TGTGCCAGCAGCCACGGACAGGCTAGCAATCAGCCCCAGCATTTT
cdr3_length: 15; d_call: TRBD2; v_call: TRBV20-1; j_call: TRBJ2-5; clone_size: .; cdr3_aa: CSASAAGGRQETQYF; cdr3_nt: TGCAGTGCTAGTGCGGCGGGGGGGCGACAAGAGACCCAGTACTTC
cdr3_length: 11; d_call: .; v_call: TRBV6-5; j_call: TRBJ2-3; clone_size: few; cdr3_aa: CASGFGDTQYF; cdr3_nt: TGTGCCAGCGGCTTTGGGGATACGCAGTATTTT
cdr3_length: 13; d_call: .; v_call: TRBV18; j_call: TRBJ2-3; clone_size: .; cdr3_aa: CASSRTDSNTQYF; cdr3_nt: TGTGCCAGCTCACGAACGGACAGCAATACGCAGTATTTT
cdr3_length: 17; d_call: .; v_call: TRBV18; j_call: TRBJ1-3; clone_size: .; cdr3_aa: CASSPPVVTFSGNTIYF; cdr3_nt: TGTGCCAGCTCACCACCGGTTGTTACTTTCTCTGGAAACACCATATATTTT
cdr3_length: 13; d_call: .; v_call: TRBV7-2; j_call: TRBJ1-5; clone_size: many; cdr3_aa: CASSGGTGQPQHF; cdr3_nt: TGTGCCAGCAGCGGCGGAACGGGTCAGCCCCAGCATTTT
cdr3_length: 15; d_call: TRBD1; v_call: TRBV4-1; j_call: TRBJ2-2; clone_size: .; cdr3_aa: CASSVSGGETGELFF; cdr3_nt: TGCGCCAGCAGCGTTTCAGGGGGTGAAACCGGGGAGCTGTTTTTT
cdr3_length: 17; d_call: .; v_call: TRBV20-1; j_call: TRBJ2-5; clone_size: few; cdr3_aa: CSARDRGRRGDVETQYF; cdr3_nt: TGCAGTGCTAGAGATCGGGGCCGGCGGGGAGACGTGGAGACCCAGTACTTC
cdr3_length: 13; d_call: .; v_call: TRBV7-2; j_call: TRBJ2-2; clone_size: .; cdr3_aa: CASSRQHTGELFF; cdr3_nt: TGTGCCAGCAGCCGACAGCACACCGGGGAGCTGTTTTTT
cdr3_length: 13; d_call: .; v_call: TRBV7-2; j_call: TRBJ1-1; clone_size: .; cdr3_aa: CASSQLVNAEAFF; cdr3_nt: TGTGCCAGCAGCCAGTTGGTGAACGCTGAAGCTTTCTTT
cdr3_length: 13; d_call: .; v_call: TRBV29-1; j_call: TRBJ2-3; clone_size: .; cdr3_aa: CSVDSGVEDTQYF; cdr3_nt: TGCAGCGTTGATTCCGGGGTCGAAGATACGCAGTATTTT
cdr3_length: 15; d_call: TRBD2; v_call: TRBV5-1; j_call: TRBJ2-5; clone_size: .; cdr3_aa: CASTALVAGEETQYF; cdr3_nt: TGCGCCAGCACCGCCTTGGTAGCGGGGGAAGAGACCCAGTACTTC
cdr3_length: 16; d_call: .; v_call: TRBV5-1; j_call: TRBJ2-3; clone_size: few; cdr3_aa: CASSSLMTGNGDTQYF; cdr3_nt: TGCGCCAGCAGCTCCTTAATGACGGGGAATGGAGATACGCAGTATTTT
cdr3_length: 17; d_call: .; v_call: TRBV21-1; j_call: TRBJ1-1; clone_size: .; cdr3_aa: CASSKGTRTGKNTEAFF; cdr3_nt: TGTGCCAGCAGCAAAGGTACCAGGACAGGGAAGAACACTGAAGCTTTCTTT
cdr3_length: 13; d_call: .; v_call: TRBV7-2; j_call: TRBJ1-2; clone_size: few; cdr3_aa: CASRPGGSYGYTF; cdr3_nt: TGTGCCAGCAGGCCTGGGGGCAGCTATGGCTACACCTTC
cdr3_length: 14; d_call: TRBD1; v_call: TRBV20-1; j_call: TRBJ2-1; clone_size: few; cdr3_aa: CSADHHYRGDEQFF; cdr3_nt: TGCAGTGCCGACCACCATTACAGGGGGGACGAGCAGTTCTTC
cdr3_length: 16; d_call: TRBD2; v_call: TRBV18; j_call: TRBJ2-1; clone_size: .; cdr3_aa: CASSPPSGGSYNEQFF; cdr3_nt: TGTGCCAGCTCACCACCTAGCGGGGGGTCCTACAATGAGCAGTTCTTC
cdr3_length: 16; d_call: .; v_call: TRBV7-2; j_call: TRBJ2-3; clone_size: .; cdr3_aa: CASSPGAATIEDTQYF; cdr3_nt: TGTGCCAGCAGCCCGGGGGCGGCTACCATTGAAGATACGCAGTATTTT
cdr3_length: 15; d_call: TRBD2; v_call: TRBV20-1; j_call: TRBJ2-3; clone_size: .; cdr3_aa: CSARSPGLAADTQYF; cdr3_nt: TGCAGTGCTAGGAGTCCGGGACTAGCAGCAGATACGCAGTATTTT
cdr3_length: 14; d_call: TRBD1; v_call: TRBV7-9; j_call: TRBJ2-1; clone_size: few; cdr3_aa: CASSSPGQGNEQFF; cdr3_nt: TGTGCCAGCAGCTCACCGGGACAGGGCAATGAGCAGTTCTTC
cdr3_length: 13; d_call: .; v_call: TRBV20-1; j_call: TRBJ1-3; clone_size: .; cdr3_aa: CSARDSRGNTIYF; cdr3_nt: TGCAGTGCTAGAGATTCCCGTGGAAACACCATATATTTT
cdr3_length: 16; d_call: .; v_call: TRBV7-8; j_call: TRBJ1-2; clone_size: few; cdr3_aa: CASSPHRGARSYGYTF; cdr3_nt: TGTGCCAGCAGCCCGCACAGAGGGGCGCGGAGCTATGGCTACACCTTC
cdr3_length: 17; d_call: TRBD1; v_call: TRBV10-3; j_call: TRBJ1-5; clone_size: .; cdr3_aa: CAISEARGQRGNQPQHF; cdr3_nt: TGTGCCATCAGTGAGGCCAGGGGGCAGCGGGGCAATCAGCCCCAGCATTTT